This TCR beta chain was recorded in a study of shared clonotypes between healthy human individuals. Turning to the study itself: Researchers drew samples from a couple of women and three men aged 18 to 49. Per-donor plates numbered three CD4 naive, three CD4 memory, two CD8 naive and one CD8 memory. Study findings and constraints: Even with large depth, rarefaction showed that sorted-subset sequencing was incomplete.

In the source study's methods: Filtering differed because ImmunoSEQ produced junction-only sequences that carried no quality scores. Profiled with immunoSEQ multiplex PCR; TCRdb holds only in-frame clones, not every one. V and J calls and clone size are those listed in that table; D and trimming were worked out from the DNA. Among a few hundred thousand clones listed, 65% to 70% were seen once. Looked up from germline, CDR1 is SGDLS and CDR2 is YYNGEE. Trimming pared 4 bases from V and 7 bases from J, leaving 12 bases between. The length of the CDR3 is 12 residues. Details on this clone: Its antigen is as yet unknown.

The material sequenced was memory CD4+ T cells sorted from blood. Subset meaning: CD45RA-negative fraction. The origin of this receptor is a man in his thirties or forties in good health. The chain is built from TRBV9 and TRBJ2-7; D unresolved. CDR3 region: CASSLDVGEQYF. The CDR3 coding sequence is TGTGCCAGCAGCTTGGACGTGGGGGAGCAGTACTTC.